Each of the 22 T cell receptor beta chains below was sequenced from the same sample in a study of identical twins. TCRdb independently ran MiXCR on the 5' RACE reads; one entry per CDR3 protein. There are over 600,000 distinct CDR3 sequences in the sample; about 20% occur only once, and roughly 4% lies in the top ten. In addition, the sample was reused for a study of T cells expressing NK-cell markers.

Sequencing input: PBMCs. These receptors were collected from a woman aged 18 to 35 in good health.

This rearrangement joins TRBV20-1 to TRBJ2-7; D not resolved. V dropped 4 bases and J dropped 3 bases, with 13 bases sitting between them. This CDR3 spans 13 amino acids. Per the germline V gene, CDR1 is DFQATT and CDR2 is SNEGSKA (reference sequence). In DNA form, the CDR3 reads TGCAGTGCTAAAAGAGGAGTTTACTACGAGCAGTACTTC. Encoded protein: CSAKRGVYYEQYF.

This clonotype has more than one count but fewer than ten. The rearrangement links TRBV4-1 to TRBJ2-1, with no clear D. Germline loops: CDR1 MGHRA, CDR2 YSYEKL. Trimming removed 4 bases at V and 10 bases at J, with 14 bases between. This CDR3 comprises 13 residues. The CDR3 reads CASSPESLHEQFF. The CDR3 coding sequence is TGCGCCAGCAGCCCTGAATCTCTCCACGAGCAGTTCTTC.

Regarding this clonotype: This clone may be a read error of a much larger clone one base away. Here the CDR3 reads CASKRADTQYF. The CDR3, as DNA: TGTGCCAGCAAACGGGCAGATACGCAGTATTTT. The chain has TRBV7-2 and TRBJ2-3; D is undetermined. Deletions cut 7 bases from V and 4 bases from J, with 6 bases between. From germline, CDR1 is SGHTA and CDR2 FQGNSA. CDR3 length: 11 residues.

The chain joins TRBV12-3 or TRBV12-4 to TRBJ2-3, with D possibly being TRBD1 (5 bases). The V and J ends lost 6 bases and 7 bases respectively, with 8 bases between them. The CDR3 has 11 residues. The CDR3 sequence: CASRRQHTQYF. In DNA form, the CDR3 reads TGTGCCAGCAGAAGACAGCATACGCAGTATTTT.

The J gene is TRBJ1-1, the V gene TRBV20-1, with a tentative D call TRBD1 (6 bases). CDR3 size: 14 residues. From germline, CDR1 is DFQATT and CDR2 SNEGSKA (reference sequence). Trimming removed 3 bases from V and 2 bases from J, with 13 bases in between. For the CDR3, the DNA is TGCAGTGCTAGTCGGGGGCACCTTAACACTGAAGCTTTCTTT. Encoded protein: CSASRGHLNTEAFF.

In this sample, this clonotype turned up a few times. The chain carries TRBV30 and TRBJ2-2; the match to TRBD2 covers 10 bases. This CDR3 has 18 residues. Germline assignment: CDR1 GTSNPN and CDR2 SVGIG (reference sequence). Losses at the gene ends were 0 bases for V and 7 bases for J; bases not matched to a gene: 14. CDR3 in amino acids: CAWSVLPAGGLKFGELFF. CDR3 in DNA: TGTGCCTGGAGTGTGTTGCCAGCGGGAGGGCTTAAGTTCGGGGAGCTGTTTTTT.

This clonotype has more than one count but fewer than ten. The chain combines TRBV9 with TRBJ1-2, with D perhaps matching TRBD1 (5 bases). Germline V gene lookup returns CDR1 SGDLS and CDR2 YYNGEE. The CDR3 is 14 amino acids. The V and J ends lost 0 bases and 5 bases respectively, with 11 bases between them. The CDR3 nucleotides read TGTGCCAGCAGCGTAGGGACACTGTCTTATGGCTACACCTTC. This encodes CASSVGTLSYGYTF.

The chain joins TRBV10-3 to TRBJ2-1; 8 bases align to TRBD2. CDR1 and CDR2 (germline): ENHRY, SYGVKD. With V trimmed by 8 bases and J by 7 bases, 7 bases remained unmatched. The CDR3 loop spans 13 amino acids. This chain's CDR3 is CAISLAVGNEQFF. CDR3 DNA: TGTGCCATCTCACTAGCGGTAGGTAATGAGCAGTTCTTC.

There are many counts of this clonotype. This chain uses TRBV20-1 with TRBJ2-7, with TRBD2 identical over 11 bases. CDR3 length: 15 amino acids. The V gene end was trimmed by 5 bases and the J gene end by 6 bases; junction bases not matched to a gene: 12. Germline loops: CDR1 DFQATT, CDR2 SNEGSKA (reference sequence). The chain's CDR3 is CSAGERTSGRSEQYF. The CDR3 DNA is TGCAGTGCTGGGGAAAGGACTAGCGGGCGCAGCGAGCAGTACTTC.

V usage is TRBV7-9 and J usage is TRBJ1-2; D remains unclear. CDR1 SEHNR and CDR2 FQNEAQ come from the germline V gene (reference sequence). The CDR3 has 14 amino acids. V dropped 1 base and J dropped 4 bases, with 10 bases sitting between them. The CDR3 region is CASSLVEGGYGYTF. CDR3 in DNA: TGTGCCAGCAGCTTAGTGGAGGGAGGCTATGGCTACACCTTC.

The chain is built from TRBV3-1 and TRBJ2-5; 11 bases line up with TRBD2. V dropped 1 base and J dropped 5; count of bases not matched to a gene: 6. CDR3 length: 16 amino acids. Germline V lookup: CDR1 LGHDT, CDR2 YNNKEL (reference sequence). The CDR3 sequence: CASSQGIGLAGETQYF. CDR3 DNA: TGTGCCAGCAGCCAAGGTATCGGACTAGCGGGCGAGACCCAGTACTTC.

This clonotype was counted many times. The V and J genes are TRBV12-3 or TRBV12-4 and TRBJ2-1; 8 nucleotides align to TRBD2. This CDR3 spans 14 amino acids. J lost 5 bases, V lost 5 bases, and 5 bases had no gene match. For the CDR3, the DNA is TGTGCCAGCAGTCTGACTAGCGCAAACAATGAGCAGTTCTTC. Encoded protein: CASSLTSANNEQFF.

The sample holds a few counts of this clonotype. V usage is TRBV3-1 and J usage is TRBJ1-6; D might be TRBD1 (6 bases). Trimming pared 1 base from V and 7 bases from J, leaving 14 bases between. The germline V gene has CDR1 LGHDT and CDR2 YNNKEL (reference sequence). CDR3 length: 16 amino acids. The CDR3 region has the DNA TGTGCCAGCAGCCAAGTGGGGGGCGGCTCCAATTCACCCCTCCACTTT. Translation: CASSQVGGGSNSPLHF. Together with reference TRBV3-1 and TRBJ1-6, the CDR3 gives the full variable domain: DTAVSQTPKYLVTQMGNDKSIKCEQNLGHDTMYWYKQDSKKFLKIMFSYNNKELIINETVPNRFSPKSPDKAHLNLHINSLELGDSAVYFCASSQVGGGSNSPLHFGNGTRLTVT.

The chain has TRBV20-1 and TRBJ2-1; D is possibly TRBD2 (6 bases). Germline CDR1 is DFQATT and CDR2 is SNEGSKA (reference sequence). This CDR3 region has 15 residues. Trimming removed 6 bases from V and 0 bases from J, with 15 bases in between. The chain's CDR3 is CSASPRRDSYNEQFF. The CDR3 coding sequence is TGCAGTGCCAGTCCACGGAGGGACTCCTACAATGAGCAGTTCTTC.

The chain uses TRBV6-5 and TRBJ2-1; no clear D gene. The germline V and J ends were trimmed by 2 bases and 4 bases, with 12 bases remaining between them. This CDR3 comprises 15 residues. Germline CDR1 is MNHEY and CDR2 is SVGAGI. The CDR3, as DNA: TGTGCCAGCAGTTACCCTCGCGGTGGGTACAATGAGCAGTTCTTC. Its protein is CASSYPRGGYNEQFF.

The sample holds a few counts of this clonotype. V is TRBV29-1 and J is TRBJ1-3, with 8 bases lining up with TRBD1. CDR1 and CDR2 (germline): SQVTM, ANQGSEA. This CDR3 has 14 residues. The V and J ends lost 6 bases and 4 bases, in that order; junction bases with no gene match: 8. CDR3 amino acids: CSVRTGTVGNTIYF. The CDR3 nucleotides are TGCAGCGTCCGGACAGGGACGGTCGGAAACACCATATATTTT.

This clonotype was seen at least ten times. The V and J genes are TRBV20-1 and TRBJ2-2; D gene uncertain. Germline V gene lookup returns CDR1 DFQATT and CDR2 SNEGSKA (reference sequence). V lost 6 bases and J lost 5, with 19 bases in between. The CDR3 loop spans 15 amino acids. CDR3: CSANRNSKRTGELFF. CDR3 DNA sequence: TGCAGTGCAAATAGGAATAGCAAGAGGACCGGGGAGCTGTTTTTT.

This clonotype turned up a few times. The rearrangement uses TRBV20-1 and TRBJ2-1; no reliable D call. Germline V gives CDR1 DFQATT, CDR2 SNEGSKA (reference sequence). V lost 3 bases and J 0 bases, leaving 12 bases between the germline ends. CDR3 size: 15 residues. The CDR3 coding sequence is TGCAGTGCTAGTCTGGGCCCTACCTCCTACAATGAGCAGTTCTTC. Amino acids: CSASLGPTSYNEQFF.

The rearrangement uses TRBV30 and TRBJ2-1, with TRBD1 as a possible D gene (5 bases). The germline CDR1 and CDR2 sequences are GTSNPN and SVGIG (reference sequence). V was trimmed by 0 bases and J by 0 bases, leaving 12 bases between them. This CDR3 is 16 amino acids long. This chain's CDR3 is CAWSVRTRSSYNEQFF. The CDR3 DNA reads TGTGCCTGGAGTGTACGGACACGAAGCTCCTACAATGAGCAGTTCTTC.

J is TRBJ1-3 and V is TRBV9; 8 bases match TRBD1. Losses at the gene ends were 2 bases for V and 5 bases for J; bases not matched to a gene: 6. The CDR3 runs 15 residues. Germline CDR1 and CDR2: SGDLS and YYNGEE. CDR3 in DNA: TGTGCCAGCAGCGTCGGACAGGGCACAAGAAACACCATATATTTT. Its translation is CASSVGQGTRNTIYF.

In this sample, this clonotype turned up many times. This chain uses TRBV12-3 or TRBV12-4 with TRBJ2-7, with D possibly being TRBD2 (6 bases). The CDR3 covers 15 residues. V shed 3 bases and J shed 5 bases, with 17 bases lying between them. DNA for the CDR3: TGTGCCAGCAGTTTGGGTGGTGGGGGGATGAACGAGCAGTACTTC. Its translation is CASSLGGGGMNEQYF.

The J gene is TRBJ2-5, the V gene TRBV2; weak D call: TRBD1 (7 bases). Germline V gene lookup returns CDR1 SNHLY and CDR2 FYNNEI. V gave up 6 bases and J gave up 2 bases, with 16 bases separating them. This CDR3 contains 15 residues. The CDR3 loop is CASRPVGGQQETQYF. CDR3 coding DNA: TGTGCCAGCAGACCCGTGGGGGGACAGCAAGAGACCCAGTACTTC.